The subject of this entry is one TCR beta chain. The antigen is undetermined. This sample was taken from a study of cytomegalovirus exposure and HLA in healthy donors. Whole-study findings and limits: It was only CMV serostatus that was available as immune exposure information. Some highly shared sequence variants likely arose as a pipeline artifact.

Trimming took 8 bases from V and 2 from J, leaving 14 bases between them. Germline CDR1 SNHLY, CDR2 FYNNEI. This CDR3 has 14 residues. Primers for the PCR totalled 60 Vbeta and 13 Jbeta. Sequencing was performed with immunoSEQ multiplex PCR; in TCRdb, only in-frame clones are kept and a portion is missing. The data show about 250,000 clones, 80% to 90% seen once. Source material: PBMCs. This chain joins TRBV2 and TRBJ2-3; D call uncertain. This receptor was obtained from a girl aged 2 to 10 in good health and CMV-seronegative. CDR3: CASETDSITDTQYF. CDR3 in DNA: TGTGCCAGCGAAACAGATTCTATCACAGATACGCAGTATTTT.